The T cell receptor (beta chain) described here comes from a study of cytomegalovirus exposure and HLA in healthy donors. Study results and caveats: Roughly uniform depth of sequencing across donors was assumed in presence/absence analyses.

The V gene lost 6 bases and the J gene lost 1 base, with 21 bases spanning the gap. The CDR3 runs to 17 residues. Germline V CDR1 and CDR2: MDHEN, SYDVKM. This clone was observed a handful of times. What it binds is not known. The PCR ran on 60 Vbeta and 13 Jbeta primers. The table came from immunoSEQ multiplex PCR; TCRdb's copy has only in-frame clones and leaves some out. The sample holds roughly 120,000 clones, approximately 72% seen once. The V and J genes are TRBV28 and TRBJ1-2; maybe TRBD1 (5 bases). The sequencing sample was made of PBMCs. The receptor's source is a woman in her thirties or forties in good health and CMV-seropositive. The CDR3 nucleotides are TGTGCCAGCAGACCCGCGGGACCGGTAATTTATAACTATGGCTACACCTTC. Protein product: CASRPAGPVIYNYGYTF.